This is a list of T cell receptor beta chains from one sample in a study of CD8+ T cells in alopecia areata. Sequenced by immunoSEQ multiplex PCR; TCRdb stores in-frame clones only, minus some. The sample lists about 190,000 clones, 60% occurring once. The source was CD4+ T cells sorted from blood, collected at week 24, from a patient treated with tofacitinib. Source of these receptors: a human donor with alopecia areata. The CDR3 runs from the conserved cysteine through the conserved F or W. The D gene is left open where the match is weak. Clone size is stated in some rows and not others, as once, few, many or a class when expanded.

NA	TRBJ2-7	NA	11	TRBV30	CAWRTGYEQYF	TGTGCCTGGAGGACGGGCTACGAGCAGTACTTC
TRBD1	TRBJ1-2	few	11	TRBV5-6	CASSWDRTYTF	TGTGCCAGCAGCTGGGACAGGACTTACACCTTC
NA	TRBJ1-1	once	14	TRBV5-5	CASSFGTSIDEAFF	TGTGCCAGCAGCTTTGGGACATCCATTGATGAAGCTTTCTTT
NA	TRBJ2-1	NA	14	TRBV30	CAWTGRGSYNEQFF	TGTGCCTGGACAGGGCGGGGCTCCTACAATGAGCAGTTCTTC
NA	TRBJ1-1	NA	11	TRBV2	CASRGNTEAFF	TGTGCCAGCAGGGGGAACACTGAAGCTTTCTTT
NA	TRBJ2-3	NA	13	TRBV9	CASSPDRPDTQYF	TGTGCCAGCAGCCCGGACCGTCCCGATACGCAGTATTTT
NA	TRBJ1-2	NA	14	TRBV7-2	CASSPDISNYGYTF	TGTGCCAGCAGCCCTGACATATCTAACTATGGCTACACCTTC
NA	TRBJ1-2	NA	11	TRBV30	CAWSRGYGYTF	TGTGCCTGGAGTAGAGGGTATGGCTACACCTTC
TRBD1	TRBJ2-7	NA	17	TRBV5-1	CASIGGLGTARPGEQYF	TGCGCCAGCATAGGAGGTTTAGGGACAGCCCGTCCGGGCGAGCAGTACTTC
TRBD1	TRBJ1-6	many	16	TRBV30	CAWMGQGMGYNSPLHF	TGTGCCTGGATGGGACAGGGAATGGGGTATAATTCACCCCTCCACTTT
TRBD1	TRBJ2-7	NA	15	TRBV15	CATSEGFDRVAEQYF	TGTGCCACCAGCGAGGGTTTTGACAGGGTCGCCGAGCAGTACTTC
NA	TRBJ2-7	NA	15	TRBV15	CATSRDWNLNYEQYF	TGTGCCACCAGCAGAGATTGGAATCTCAACTACGAGCAGTACTTC
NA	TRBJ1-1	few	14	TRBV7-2	CASSPGGTYTEAFF	TGTGCCAGCAGCCCGGGGGGCACCTACACTGAAGCTTTCTTT
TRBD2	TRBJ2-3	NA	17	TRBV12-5	CASGLDPSGGSTDTQYF	TGTGCTAGTGGTTTGGACCCTAGCGGGGGGTCCACAGATACGCAGTATTTT
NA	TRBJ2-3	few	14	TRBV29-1	CSVRRQTSTDTQYF	TGCAGCGTTAGGCGACAGACGAGCACAGATACGCAGTATTTT
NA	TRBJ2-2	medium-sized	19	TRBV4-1	CASSQQQLWRGEDTGELFF	TGCGCCAGCAGCCAACAACAGCTGTGGAGAGGGGAGGACACCGGGGAGCTGTTTTTT
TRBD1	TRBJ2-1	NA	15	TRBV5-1	CASSLAGQERNEQFF	TGCGCCAGCAGCTTGGCGGGACAGGAGAGAAATGAGCAGTTCTTC
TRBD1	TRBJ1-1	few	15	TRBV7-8	CASGRTGGQNTEAFF	TGTGCCAGCGGAAGGACAGGGGGTCAGAACACTGAAGCTTTCTTT
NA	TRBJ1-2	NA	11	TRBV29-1	CSAGAGDGYTF	TGCAGCGCGGGCGCAGGGGATGGCTACACCTTC
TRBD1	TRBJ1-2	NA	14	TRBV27	CASSLRQGAYGYTF	TGTGCCAGCAGTCTACGACAGGGTGCCTATGGCTACACCTTC
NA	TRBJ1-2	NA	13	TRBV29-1	CSVETGRNYGYTF	TGCAGCGTTGAAACGGGACGGAACTATGGCTACACCTTC
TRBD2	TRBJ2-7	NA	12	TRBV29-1	CSVEGLASEQYF	TGCAGCGTGGAGGGACTAGCATCCGAGCAGTACTTC
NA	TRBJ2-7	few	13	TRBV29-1	CSAQWGLGGEQYF	TGCAGCGCCCAGTGGGGGCTAGGAGGCGAGCAGTACTTC
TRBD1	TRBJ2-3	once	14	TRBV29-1	CSVRQGVGTDTQYF	TGCAGCGTTCGACAGGGGGTGGGCACAGATACGCAGTATTTT
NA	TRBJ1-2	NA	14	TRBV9	CASSVDGDPVGYTF	TGTGCCAGCAGCGTAGATGGGGACCCTGTTGGCTACACCTTC
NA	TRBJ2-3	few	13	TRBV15	CATNRAVPDTQYF	TGTGCCACCAACAGGGCTGTCCCAGATACGCAGTATTTT
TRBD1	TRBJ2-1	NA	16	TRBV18	CASSTTGQGKDGEQFF	TGTGCCAGCTCAACGACGGGACAGGGAAAGGACGGTGAGCAGTTCTTC
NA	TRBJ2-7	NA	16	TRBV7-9	CASSLLSSATVNEQYF	TGTGCCAGCAGCCTCCTCTCTTCCGCGACAGTCAACGAGCAGTACTTC
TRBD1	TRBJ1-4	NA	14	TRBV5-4	CASSLKGQGEKLFF	TGTGCCAGCAGCTTGAAGGGACAGGGTGAAAAACTGTTTTTT
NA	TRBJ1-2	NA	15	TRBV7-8	CASSLVRSGGYGYTF	TGTGCCAGCAGCTTAGTGAGAAGTGGGGGCTATGGCTACACCTTC
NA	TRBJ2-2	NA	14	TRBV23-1	CASSQRGNTGELFF	TGCGCCAGCAGTCAGCGGGGGAACACCGGGGAGCTGTTTTTT
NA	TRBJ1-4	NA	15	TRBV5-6	CASSADRSESQRLFF	TGTGCCAGCAGCGCGGACAGATCCGAGTCACAACGTCTGTTTTTT
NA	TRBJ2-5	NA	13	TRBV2	CASSGDIQETQYF	TGTGCCAGCAGCGGGGACATTCAAGAGACCCAGTACTTC
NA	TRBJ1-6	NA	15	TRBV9	CASSVDMRRDSPLHF	TGTGCCAGCAGCGTAGACATGAGGAGGGATTCACCCCTCCACTTT
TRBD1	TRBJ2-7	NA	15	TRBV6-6	CASSRLDRGGNEQYF	TGTGCCAGCAGTCGTTTGGACAGGGGTGGGAACGAGCAGTACTTC
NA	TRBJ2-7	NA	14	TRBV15	CATSRGRDSYEQYF	TGTGCCACCAGCAGAGGCAGGGACTCTTACGAGCAGTACTTC
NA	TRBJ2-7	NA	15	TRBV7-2	CASSRSGSFPYEQYF	TGTGCCAGCAGCCGATCTGGATCCTTCCCCTACGAGCAGTACTTC
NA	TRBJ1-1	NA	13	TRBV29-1	CSVVEGLYTEAFF	TGCAGCGTTGTGGAGGGGCTCTACACTGAAGCTTTCTTT
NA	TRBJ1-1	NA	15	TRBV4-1	CASSQDRQGNTEAFF	TGCGCCAGCAGCCAAGATAGGCAGGGGAACACTGAAGCTTTCTTT
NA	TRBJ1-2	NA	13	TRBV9	CASSGWDLDGYTF	TGTGCCAGCAGCGGGTGGGACCTCGATGGCTACACCTTC
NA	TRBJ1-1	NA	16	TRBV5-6	CASSLAPGHGNTEAFF	TGTGCCAGCAGCTTGGCCCCCGGCCACGGGAACACTGAAGCTTTCTTT
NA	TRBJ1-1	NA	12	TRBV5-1	CASSLRGTEAFF	TGCGCCAGCAGCTTGAGGGGAACTGAAGCTTTCTTT
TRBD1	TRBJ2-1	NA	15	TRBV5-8	CASSYRDRGYNEQFF	TGTGCCAGCAGCTACCGGGACAGGGGTTACAATGAGCAGTTCTTC
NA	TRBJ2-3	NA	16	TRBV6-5	CASSYVRGTGTDTQYF	TGTGCCAGCAGTTACGTTCGCGGAACAGGCACAGATACGCAGTATTTT
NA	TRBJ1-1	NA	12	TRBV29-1	CSVEDWNTEAFF	TGCAGCGTCGAAGACTGGAACACTGAAGCTTTCTTT
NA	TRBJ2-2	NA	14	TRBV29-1	CSVDPGLNTGELFF	TGCAGCGTTGATCCCGGGCTGAACACCGGGGAGCTGTTTTTT
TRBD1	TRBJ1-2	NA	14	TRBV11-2	CASSPRTGNYGYTF	TGTGCCAGCAGCCCTAGGACAGGAAACTATGGCTACACCTTC
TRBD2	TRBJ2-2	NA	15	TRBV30	CAWSWRTRTTGELFF	TGTGCCTGGAGTTGGCGGACTAGAACCACCGGGGAGCTGTTTTTT
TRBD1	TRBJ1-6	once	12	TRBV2	CAGRGTDSPLHF	TGTGCCGGACGGGGGACAGATTCACCCCTCCACTTT
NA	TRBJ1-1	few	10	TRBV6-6	CASSYREAFF	TGTGCCAGCAGTTACAGGGAAGCTTTCTTT
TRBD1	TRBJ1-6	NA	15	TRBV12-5	CASGLDTGGYSPLHF	TGTGCTAGTGGTTTAGACACAGGGGGATATTCACCCCTCCACTTT